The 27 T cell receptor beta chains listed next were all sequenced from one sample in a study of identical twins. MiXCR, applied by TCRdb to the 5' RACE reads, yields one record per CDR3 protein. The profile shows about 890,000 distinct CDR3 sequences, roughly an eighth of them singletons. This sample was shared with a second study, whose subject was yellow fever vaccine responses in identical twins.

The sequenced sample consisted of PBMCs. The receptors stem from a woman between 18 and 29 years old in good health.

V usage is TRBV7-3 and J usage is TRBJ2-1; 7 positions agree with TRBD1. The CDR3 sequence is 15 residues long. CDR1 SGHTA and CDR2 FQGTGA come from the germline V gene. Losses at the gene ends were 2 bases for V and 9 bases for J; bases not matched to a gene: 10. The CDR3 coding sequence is TGTGCCAGCAGCTTATTACAGGGGACCCGGACTGAGCAGTTCTTC. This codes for CASSLLQGTRTEQFF.

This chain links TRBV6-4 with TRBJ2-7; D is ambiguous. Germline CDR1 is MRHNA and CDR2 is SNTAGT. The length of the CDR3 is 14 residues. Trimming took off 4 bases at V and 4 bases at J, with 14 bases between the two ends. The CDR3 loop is CASSVRQVWYEQYV. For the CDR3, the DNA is TGTGCCAGCAGTGTAAGGCAGGTCTGGTACGAGCAGTACGTC.

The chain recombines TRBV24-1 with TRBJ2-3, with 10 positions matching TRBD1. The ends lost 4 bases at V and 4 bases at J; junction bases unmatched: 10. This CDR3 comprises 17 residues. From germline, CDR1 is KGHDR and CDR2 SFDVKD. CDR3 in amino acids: CATSEERTGGGPDTQYF. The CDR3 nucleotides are TGTGCCACCAGTGAAGAGCGGACAGGGGGGGGCCCAGATACGCAGTATTTT.

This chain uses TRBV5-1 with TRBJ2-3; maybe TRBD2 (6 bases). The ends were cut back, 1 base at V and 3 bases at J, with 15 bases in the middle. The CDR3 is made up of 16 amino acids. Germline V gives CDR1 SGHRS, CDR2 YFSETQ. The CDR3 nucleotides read TGCGCCAGCAGCTTGTCCACTAGCATGAGGACAGATACGCAGTATTTT. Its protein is CASSLSTSMRTDTQYF.

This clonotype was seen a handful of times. Here the CDR3 reads CASSWTRGGDEQYF. As DNA, the CDR3 is TGTGCCAGCAGTTGGACCCGGGGGGGCGACGAGCAGTACTTC. The V gene is TRBV12-3 or TRBV12-4, the J gene TRBJ2-7, with 8 bases fitting TRBD2. J gave up 5 bases and V 4 bases, and 7 bases lay outside the gene matches. The CDR3 covers 14 residues.

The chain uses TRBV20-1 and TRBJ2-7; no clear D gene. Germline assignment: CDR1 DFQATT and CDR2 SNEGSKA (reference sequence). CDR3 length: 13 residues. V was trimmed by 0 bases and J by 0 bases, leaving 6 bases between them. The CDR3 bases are TGCAGTGCTAGAGATGGGCGCTCCTACGAGCAGTACGTC. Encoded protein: CSARDGRSYEQYV.

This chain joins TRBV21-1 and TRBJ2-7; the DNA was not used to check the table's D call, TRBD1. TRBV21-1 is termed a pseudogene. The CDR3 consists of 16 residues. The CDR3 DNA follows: TGTGCCAGCAGCAACCGAGCTGGACAGGGCTGGGACGAGCAGTACGTC. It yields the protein CASSNRAGQGWDEQYV.

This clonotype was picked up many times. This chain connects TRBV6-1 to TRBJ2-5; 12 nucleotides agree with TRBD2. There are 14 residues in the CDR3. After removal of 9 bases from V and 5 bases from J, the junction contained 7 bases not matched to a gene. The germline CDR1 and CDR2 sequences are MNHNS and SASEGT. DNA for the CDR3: TGTGCCAGTCGACTAGCGGGAGTCGGGGAGACCCAGTACTTC. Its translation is CASRLAGVGETQYF.

The CDR3 is CASSLGSGDGYYGYTF. CDR3 nucleotides: TGCGCCAGCAGCTTGGGATCCGGGGACGGATACTATGGCTACACCTTC. The chain couples TRBV5-1 to TRBJ1-2; TRBD1 is a possible D gene (5 bases). Trimming removed 0 bases from V and 3 bases from J, with 15 bases in between. Germline loops: CDR1 SGHRS, CDR2 YFSETQ. The CDR3 is made up of 16 amino acids.

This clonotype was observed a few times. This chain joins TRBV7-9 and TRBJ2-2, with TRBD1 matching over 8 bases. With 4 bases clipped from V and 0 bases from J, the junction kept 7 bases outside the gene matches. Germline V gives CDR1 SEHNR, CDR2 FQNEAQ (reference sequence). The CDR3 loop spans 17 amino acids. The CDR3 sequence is CASSSGQGKTNTGELFF. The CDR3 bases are TGTGCCAGCAGCTCCGGACAGGGCAAAACGAACACCGGGGAGCTGTTTTTT.

CDR3 in amino acids: CATSSEEVRSQETQYF. In nucleotides, the CDR3 is TGTGCCACCAGCAGTGAAGAGGTCCGCTCACAAGAGACCCAGTACTTC. This rearrangement joins TRBV15 to TRBJ2-5; D is unclear. V was clipped by 3 bases and J by 2 bases, with 16 bases between them. The CDR3 is made up of 16 amino acids. Per germline, CDR1 LNHNV and CDR2 YYDKDF (reference sequence).

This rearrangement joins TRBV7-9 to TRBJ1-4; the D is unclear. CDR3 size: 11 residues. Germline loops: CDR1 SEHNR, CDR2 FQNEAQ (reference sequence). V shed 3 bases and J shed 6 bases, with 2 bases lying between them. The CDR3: CASSFDEKLFF. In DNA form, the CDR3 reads TGTGCCAGCAGCTTCGATGAAAAACTGTTTTTT. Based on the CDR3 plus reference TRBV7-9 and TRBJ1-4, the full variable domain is DTGVSQNPRHKITKRGQNVTFRCDPISEHNRLYWYRQTLGQGPEFLTYFQNEAQLEKSRLLSDRFSAERPKGSFSTLEIQRTEQGDSAMYLCASSFDEKLFFGSGTQLSVL.

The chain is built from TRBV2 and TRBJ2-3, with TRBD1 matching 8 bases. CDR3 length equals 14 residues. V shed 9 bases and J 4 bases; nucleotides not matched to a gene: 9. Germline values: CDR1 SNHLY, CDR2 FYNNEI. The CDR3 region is CASTGQGRADTQYF. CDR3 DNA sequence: TGTGCCAGTACCGGACAGGGTAGGGCAGATACGCAGTATTTT.

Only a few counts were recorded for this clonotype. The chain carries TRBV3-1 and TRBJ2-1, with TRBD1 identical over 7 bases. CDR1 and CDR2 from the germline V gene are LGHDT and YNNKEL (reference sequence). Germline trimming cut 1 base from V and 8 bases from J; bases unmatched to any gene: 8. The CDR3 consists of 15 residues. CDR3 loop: CASSQGIGGTDEQFF. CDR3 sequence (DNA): TGTGCCAGCAGCCAAGGGATAGGGGGCACGGATGAGCAGTTCTTC.

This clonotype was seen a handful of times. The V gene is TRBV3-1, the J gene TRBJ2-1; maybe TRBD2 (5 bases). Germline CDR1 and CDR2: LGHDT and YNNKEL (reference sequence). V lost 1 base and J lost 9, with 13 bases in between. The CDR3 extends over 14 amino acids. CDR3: CASSQASTGFEQFF. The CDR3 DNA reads TGTGCCAGCAGCCAAGCTTCTACGGGGTTTGAGCAGTTCTTC.

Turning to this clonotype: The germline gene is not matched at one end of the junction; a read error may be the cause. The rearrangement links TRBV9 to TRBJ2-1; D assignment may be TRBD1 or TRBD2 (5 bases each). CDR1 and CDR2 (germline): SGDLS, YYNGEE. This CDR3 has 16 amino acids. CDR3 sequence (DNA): TGTGCCAGCAACCCATTGACCGGGACGGGGTACAATGAGCAGTTCTTT. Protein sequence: CASNPLTGTGYNEQFF.

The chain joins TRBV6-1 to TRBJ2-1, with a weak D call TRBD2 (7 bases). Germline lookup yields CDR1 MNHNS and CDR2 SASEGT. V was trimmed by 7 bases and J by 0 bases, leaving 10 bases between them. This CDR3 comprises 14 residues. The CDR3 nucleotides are TGTGCCAGCAAGGGGGGGACCTCCTACAATGAGCAGTTCTTC. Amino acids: CASKGGTSYNEQFF.

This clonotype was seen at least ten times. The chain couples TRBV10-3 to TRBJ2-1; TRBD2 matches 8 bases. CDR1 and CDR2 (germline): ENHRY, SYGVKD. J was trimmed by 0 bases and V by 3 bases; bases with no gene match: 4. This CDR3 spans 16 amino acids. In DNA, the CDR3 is TGTGCCATCAGTGATAGCGGGACACACTCCTACAATGAGCAGTTCTTC. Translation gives CAISDSGTHSYNEQFF.

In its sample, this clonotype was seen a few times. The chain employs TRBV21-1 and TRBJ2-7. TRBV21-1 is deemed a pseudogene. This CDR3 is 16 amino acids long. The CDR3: CASSKAESTVSYEQYF. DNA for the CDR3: TGTGCCAGCAGCAAAGCTGAATCGACGGTCTCCTACGAGCAGTACTTC.

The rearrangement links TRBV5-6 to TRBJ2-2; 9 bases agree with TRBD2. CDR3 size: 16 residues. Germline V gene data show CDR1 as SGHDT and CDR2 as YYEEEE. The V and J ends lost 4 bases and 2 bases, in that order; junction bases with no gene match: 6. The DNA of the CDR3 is TGTGCCAGCAGCCCGATGGGGACTAGCAACACCGGGGAGCTGTTTTTT. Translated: CASSPMGTSNTGELFF.

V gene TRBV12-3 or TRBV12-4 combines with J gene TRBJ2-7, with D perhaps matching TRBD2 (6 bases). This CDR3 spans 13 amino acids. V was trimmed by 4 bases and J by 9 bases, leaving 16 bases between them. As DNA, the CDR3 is TGTGCCAGCAGTTCAGGGACGGGAGATGTGCAGTACTTC. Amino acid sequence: CASSSGTGDVQYF.

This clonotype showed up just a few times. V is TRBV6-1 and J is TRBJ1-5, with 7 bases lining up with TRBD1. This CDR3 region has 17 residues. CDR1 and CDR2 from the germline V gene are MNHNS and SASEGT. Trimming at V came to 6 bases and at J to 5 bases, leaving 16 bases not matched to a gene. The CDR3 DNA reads TGTGCCAGCAGCCTCGGGACAGCCATAAGGAGTGATCAGCCCCAGCATTTT. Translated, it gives CASSLGTAIRSDQPQHF.

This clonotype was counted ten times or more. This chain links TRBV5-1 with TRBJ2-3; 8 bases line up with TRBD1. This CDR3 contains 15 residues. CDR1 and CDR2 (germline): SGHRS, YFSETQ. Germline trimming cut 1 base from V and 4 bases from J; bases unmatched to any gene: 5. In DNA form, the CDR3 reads TGCGCCAGCAGCTTGCGGGACAGGTCTTCAGATACGCAGTATTTT. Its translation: CASSLRDRSSDTQYF.

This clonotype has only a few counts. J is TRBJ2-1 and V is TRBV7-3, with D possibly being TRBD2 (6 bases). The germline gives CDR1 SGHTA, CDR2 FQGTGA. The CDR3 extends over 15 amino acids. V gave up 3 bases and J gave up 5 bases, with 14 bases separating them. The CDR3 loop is CASSFPGPGDNEQFF. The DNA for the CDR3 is TGTGCCAGCAGCTTCCCCGGGCCGGGGGACAATGAGCAGTTCTTC. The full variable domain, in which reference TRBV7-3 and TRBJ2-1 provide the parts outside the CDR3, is GAGVSQTPSNKVTEKGKYVELRCDPISGHTALYWYRQSLGQGPEFLIYFQGTGAADDSGLPNDRFFAVRPEGSVSTLKIQRTERGDSAVYLCASSFPGPGDNEQFFGPGTRLTVL.

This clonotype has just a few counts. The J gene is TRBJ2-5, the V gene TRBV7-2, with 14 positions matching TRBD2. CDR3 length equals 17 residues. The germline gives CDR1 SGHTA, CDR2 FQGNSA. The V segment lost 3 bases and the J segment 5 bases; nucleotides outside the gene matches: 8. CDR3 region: CASSFGETSGGVETQYF. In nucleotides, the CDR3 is TGTGCCAGCAGCTTTGGGGAGACTAGCGGGGGGGTGGAGACCCAGTACTTC.

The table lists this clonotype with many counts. CDR3 sequence (DNA): TGCGCCAGCAGCCAGGGACTAGCTTCGGCTGGGGCCAACGTCCTGACTTTC. Its translation: CASSQGLASAGANVLTF. The J gene is TRBJ2-6, the V gene TRBV5-1; 9 nucleotides match TRBD2. The CDR3 spans 17 residues. Trimming took 4 bases from V and 2 from J; bases not matched to a gene: 7. Germline V gene data show CDR1 as SGHRS and CDR2 as YFSETQ.

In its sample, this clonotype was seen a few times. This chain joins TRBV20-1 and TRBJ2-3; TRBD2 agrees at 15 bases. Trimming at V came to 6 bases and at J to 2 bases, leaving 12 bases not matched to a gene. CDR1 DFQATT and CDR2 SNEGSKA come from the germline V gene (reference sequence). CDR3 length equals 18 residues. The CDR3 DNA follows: TGCAGTGCCAACAACCCGGGACTAGCGGGAGGTAACACAGATACGCAGTATTTT. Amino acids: CSANNPGLAGGNTDTQYF.